This section outlines one T cell receptor (beta chain) sequence together with its context. Its antigen is still unknown. No base quality values were provided; no much bigger clone lies one nucleotide off. The data were taken from a study of T-cell memory formation after mild COVID-19 (dated by TCRdb to about 2021). Concerning the study at large: TCR sequence clusters from the two donors were found to be largely donor specific. In a couple of donors, T-cell clones that expanded and contracted after mild COVID-19 were followed by sequencing TCRalpha and TCRbeta repertoires longitudinally. The cohort was made up of two young adult volunteers, one female and one male, who were previously healthy. The full study reports these points: SARS-CoV-2 specificity was not confirmed for the second-wave clones peaking on day 37. Contracting CD4+ clones were found mainly in CM and EM memory subsets, while CD8+ clones were enriched in EMRA. Only two mild cases were covered in the study, and larger cohorts including severe cases with pre-infection samples were considered necessary. Clones that contracted from day 15 to 85 showed balanced CD4/CD8 phenotypes, whereas a second wave of clones that expanded from day 15 to 37 leaned towards CD4+. Some responding clones were found in pre-infection memory, which suggests that pre-existing cross-reactive memory T cells took part in the SARS-CoV-2 response.

The CDR3 starts with the cysteine, ends with the phenylalanine, and has 14 residues. Just CDR3 DNA is preserved here, 42 bases in frame from base 1. According to the germline V gene, CDR1 reads SGHVS and CDR2 reads FNYEAQ. V is reduced by 1 base and J by 7 bases, leaving a spacing of 11 bases between them. Instrument on record: Illumina NovaSeq 6000. Using 5'RACE with constant-segment primers, TCRalpha and TCRbeta cDNA libraries were constructed, with sample barcodes and unique molecular identifiers added in the process. RNA was extracted from every sample with Trizol reagent. Amplification of the libraries took two PCR steps, and the second step added a second sample barcode plus Illumina TruSeq adapters. Libraries were sequenced on an Illumina NovaSeq with 2 x 150 bp paired-end reads. The published analysis was carried out like this. The reads were demultiplexed and collapsed into UMI-guided consensus sequences using migec v1.2.7. Using mixcr v2.1.11, the UMI consensuses were aligned to TRA and TRB V and J templates and assembled into clonotypes. A clonotype was counted as expanded or contracted only when both edgeR and NoisET called the clonotype significant, with the noise models trained on biological replicates. For edgeR calls, the thresholds were a false discovery rate-adjusted p below 0.01 and a log2 fold-change of 1. As an exploratory analysis of dynamics, max-normalized trajectories of the 1000 most abundant clonotypes were examined by PCA with hierarchical clustering. The CD4 or CD8 phenotype of responding clones was assigned using the separately sequenced CD4+ and CD8+ repertoires. TCRdb handled the public reads itself, with Q25 trimming in fastp and clone calling in MiXCR, and kept productive beta chains. CDR3 protein sequences are deduplicated, and each keeps its most common genes and DNA. V and J calls and clone size were set by TCRdb, not the authors. The sample table records about 350,000 distinct CDR3 sequences; around 13% of these occur just once. 20% to 25% of the sample is in the top ten clones.

Ficoll-Paque density gradient centrifugation was used to isolate PBMCs. Recombination connected TRBV7-6 to TRBJ2-1; there is no confident call for the D gene. Sequencing was performed on PBMCs or a T cell subset sorted from them (not recorded which). The receptor comes from a man aged 18 to 29 who had mild COVID-19 (a few samples of this study predate the infection). The sample titles of this study are shuffled in the database, so cell type and time point are left out; the donor was told from shared clones. The CDR3 sequence is CASSLGQVANEQFF. The DNA is TGTGCCAGCAGCTTAGGCCAGGTGGCGAATGAGCAGTTCTTC.